This T cell receptor (beta chain) was sequenced in a study of T cells in Graves' hyperthyroidism and ophthalmopathy. Researchers amplified the TCR beta CDR3 regions from RNA transcripts. During a first-round RT-PCR of the TCR CDR3, the HTBI primer set was used. MiXCR, run by TCRdb on the multiplex PCR reads, gives a single entry per CDR3 protein. The table records 300,000 to 400,000 distinct CDR3 sequences, about 20% of them present only once. This clonotype has a count of ten or more. Germline V gene sequence: CDR1 KGHSH, CDR2 LQKENI. The CDR3 loop spans 14 amino acids. V lost 1 base and J 1 base, leaving 7 bases between the germline ends. The definition of stable Graves' hyperthyroidism was no ophthalmopathy progression within 18 months.

J is TRBJ1-1 and V is TRBV18; D may be TRBD1 (5 bases). The source of this sequence is a woman aged 50 to 60 with Graves' hyperthyroidism. The sample taken for sequencing was blood. In DNA, the CDR3 is TGTGCCAGCTCACCACGGACACAGAACACTGAAGCTTTCTTT. It is translated as CASSPRTQNTEAFF. Together with reference TRBV18 and TRBJ1-1, the CDR3 gives the full variable domain: NAGVMQNPRHLVRRRGQEARLRCSPMKGHSHVYWYRQLPEEGLKFMVYLQKENIIDESGMPKERFSAEFPKEGPSILRIQQVVRGDSAAYFCASSPRTQNTEAFFGQGTRLTVV.